Below, one TCR beta chain is given with its context. Its antigen is not identified. The data derive from a study of cytomegalovirus exposure and HLA in healthy donors. 13 Jbeta primers and 60 Vbeta primers were used for the PCR. Sequencing used immunoSEQ multiplex PCR; TCRdb keeps in-frame clones, though not all of them. The data hold about 130,000 clones, with roughly 15% observed a single time. Findings and caveats of the study: Later analysis showed TCR association rates varying by HLA locus, highest for DRB1 and lowest for HLA-C. An ancestry cluster, one associated with Asian ancestry, reportedly showed fewer N-insertions than the approximately 670-donor mean in a later analysis. In terms of immune exposure information, only CMV serostatus was available.

Germline V gives CDR1 MDHEN, CDR2 SYDVKM. The CDR3 covers 14 residues. The trim removed 6 bases at V and 4 bases at J, leaving 7 bases unmatched. The chain carries TRBV28 and TRBJ1-2; 8 bases map to TRBD1. The receptor was isolated from a female donor in good health and CMV-seropositive. Sequencing was performed on PBMCs. CDR3 coding DNA: TGTGCCAGCAGGGATGGACAGGGCGGCTATGGCTACACCTTC. Protein product: CASRDGQGGYGYTF.